Following are 8 T cell receptor beta chains from one sample sequenced in a study of response to subunit inactivated influenza vaccine. TCRdb itself ran the RT-PCR reads through MiXCR, one entry per CDR3 protein. Here the sample spans about 700,000 distinct CDR3 sequences, roughly 14% being singletons. The sequenced sample was PBMCs from blood, obtained 14 to 15 days before vaccination. These receptors originate from a man in his fifties or sixties who received an inactivated influenza vaccine.

With regard to this clonotype: This may be a read error: a much more frequent sequence differs by one nucleotide. The V and J genes are TRBV28 and TRBJ2-3; the D gene is possibly TRBD2 (5 bases). The V gene's germline CDR1 is MDHEN and CDR2 SYDVKM. The CDR3 has 14 residues. Here the CDR3 reads CSSSSSFPAATQYF. The CDR3 DNA reads as TGTTCCAGCAGTTCCTCCTTCCCAGCGGCTACGCAGTATTTT.

This clonotype was found a few times. The chain is built from TRBV14 and TRBJ1-2; a weak D match, TRBD1 (6 bases). V dropped 0 bases and J dropped 6 bases, with 20 bases sitting between them. The germline CDR1 and CDR2 sequences are SGHDN and FVKESK. This CDR3 spans 17 amino acids. The CDR3 DNA follows: TGTGCCAGCAGCCAAGATGGGTCGAGGACAGCTCCCCATGGCTACACCTTC. Protein: CASSQDGSRTAPHGYTF.

This clonotype was counted between two and nine times. The gene calls are TRBV29-1 and TRBJ2-1; 11 positions agree with TRBD1. The germline CDR1 and CDR2 sequences are SQVTM and ANQGSEA. This CDR3 region has 13 residues. Trimming cost V 7 bases and J 7 bases; bases outside gene matches: 6. This CDR3 is CSGGTGGWNEQFF. Written as DNA, the CDR3 is TGCAGCGGGGGGACAGGGGGTTGGAATGAGCAGTTCTTC.

This clonotype was detected a few times. The V call is TRBV9, the J call TRBJ2-2; 9 nucleotides match TRBD2. This CDR3 spans 19 amino acids. CDR1 SGDLS and CDR2 YYNGEE come from the germline V gene. The ends lost 0 bases at V and 3 bases at J; junction bases unmatched: 12. The CDR3 spells CASSVALGAGGRDTGELFF. The CDR3 nucleotides are TGTGCCAGCAGCGTAGCTTTGGGAGCGGGGGGCCGGGACACCGGGGAGCTGTTTTTT.

The chain employs TRBV12-3 or TRBV12-4 and TRBJ2-5; the D is unclear. This CDR3 comprises 14 residues. The germline V and J ends were trimmed by 1 base and 0 bases, with 6 bases remaining between them. The CDR3 DNA sequence: TGTGCCAGCAGTTTAGTGGGGTACCAAGAGACCCAGTACTTC. It is translated as CASSLVGYQETQYF.

A few counts support this clonotype. The chain recombines TRBV6-1 with TRBJ1-1; D is unresolved. The CDR3 extends over 14 amino acids. Germline CDR1 is MNHNS and CDR2 is SASEGT. Deletions cut 6 bases from V and 5 bases from J, with 16 bases between. CDR3 region: CASSSATVGTEAFF. The CDR3 DNA follows: TGTGCCAGCAGCTCCGCCACTGTCGGGACTGAAGCTTTCTTT.

The gene calls are TRBV20-1 and TRBJ2-3; 10 bases are a match to TRBD2. Germline V lookup: CDR1 DFQATT, CDR2 SNEGSKA (reference sequence). The CDR3 length is 16 residues. The trim removed 1 base at V and 6 bases at J, leaving 10 bases unmatched. CDR3: CSARASSGRAWDTQYF. CDR3 in DNA: TGCAGTGCTAGAGCGTCCAGCGGGAGGGCCTGGGATACGCAGTATTTT.

The CDR3: CSVRLKGNEQFF. The CDR3 DNA sequence: TGCAGTGTTCGTCTAAAGGGCAATGAGCAGTTCTTC. The rearrangement joins TRBV20-1 to TRBJ2-1; no firm D call. V was cut by 7 bases and J by 6 bases, with 13 bases left in between. The CDR3 covers 12 residues. Germline CDR1 and CDR2: DFQATT and SNEGSKA (reference sequence).